This TCR beta chain derives from a study of T-cell memory formation after mild COVID-19. The CDR3 runs 14 residues. From germline, CDR1 is LNHDA and CDR2 SQIVND (reference sequence). The V and J ends lost 3 bases and 2 bases, in that order; junction bases with no gene match: 1. TCRdb ran MiXCR on the 5' RACE reads and lists one entry per CDR3 protein. This table has about 110,000 distinct CDR3 sequences, roughly a sixth appearing once. The sequencing sample was made of PBMCs or a T cell subset sorted from them (not recorded which). The V and J genes are TRBV19 and TRBJ2-5; 9 nucleotides agree with TRBD1. The TCR originated in a man younger than 30 who had mild COVID-19 (a few samples of this study predate the infection). Cell type and time point are not known. CDR3 DNA sequence: TGTGCCAGTAGTATCGGGACAGGGCAAGAGACCCAGTACTTC. Amino acids: CASSIGTGQETQYF. The whole variable domain, filled in from reference TRBV19 and TRBJ2-5, reads DGGITQSPKYLFRKEGQNVTLSCEQNLNHDAMYWYRQDPGQGLRLIYYSQIVNDFQKGDIAEGYSVSREKKESFPLTVTSAQKNPTAFYLCASSIGTGQETQYFGPGTRLLVL.